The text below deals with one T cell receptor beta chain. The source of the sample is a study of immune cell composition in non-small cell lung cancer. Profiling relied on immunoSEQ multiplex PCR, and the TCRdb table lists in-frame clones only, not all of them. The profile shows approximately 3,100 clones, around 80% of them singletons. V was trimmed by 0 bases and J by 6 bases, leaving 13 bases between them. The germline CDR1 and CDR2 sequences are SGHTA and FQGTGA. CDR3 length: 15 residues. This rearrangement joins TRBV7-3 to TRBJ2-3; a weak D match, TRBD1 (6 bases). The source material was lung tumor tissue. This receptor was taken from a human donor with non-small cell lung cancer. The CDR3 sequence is CASSLTGSRGDTQYF. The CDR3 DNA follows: TGTGCCAGCAGCTTAACCGGGTCAAGGGGGGATACGCAGTATTTT.